The 2 T cell receptor beta chains below come from one sample, sequenced in a study of blood T cell repertoires in COVID-19. Here immunoSEQ multiplex PCR was the method, and the copy in TCRdb shows in-frame clones only, minus some. The repertoire holds under 200,000 clones, with around four fifths as singletons. Sample: peripheral blood. The receptors here all came from a woman aged 70 to 79 who had recovered from COVID-19.

There are a few counts of this clone. V is TRBV9 and J is TRBJ1-2; 7 bases fit TRBD1. Per the germline V gene, CDR1 is SGDLS and CDR2 is YYNGEE. After removal of 3 bases from V and 4 bases from J, the junction contained 6 bases not matched to a gene. CDR3 length: 14 amino acids. In DNA form, the CDR3 reads TGTGCCAGCAGCGCAACAGGGGTTAGCTATGGCTACACCTTC. This encodes CASSATGVSYGYTF.

This chain joins TRBV7-9 and TRBJ1-1; the match to TRBD1 covers 9 bases. CDR1 and CDR2 (germline): SEHNR, FQNEAQ (reference sequence). CDR3 size: 15 residues. V lost 5 bases, J lost 4 bases, and 8 bases stayed unmatched. Here the CDR3 reads CASSQQGAGVTEAFF. CDR3 nucleotides: TGTGCCAGCAGCCAACAGGGGGCGGGGGTCACTGAAGCTTTCTTT.